Below, 25 T cell receptor beta chains from the same sample are listed, as sequenced in a study of type 1 regulatory T cells. Each CDR3 protein is one row after TCRdb ran MiXCR on the reads. This sample carries 12,000 to 15,000 distinct CDR3 sequences, roughly 13% of them seen once, and the ten largest clones take about 16%. Antigen specificity for these receptors is unknown. Sequenced sample: cultured T cells, either the whole culture or a sorted T cell fraction (not recorded which). The receptors were sampled from a human donor in good health.

This clonotype was seen ten or more times. The chain recombines TRBV25-1 with TRBJ1-6; D not certain. The V end was cut by 3 bases, the J end by 7 bases, with 4 bases between. Germline lookup yields CDR1 MGHDK and CDR2 SYGVNS. CDR3 length equals 12 residues. The CDR3 reads CASSDYNSPLHF. CDR3 coding DNA: TGTGCCAGCAGTGATTACAATTCACCCCTCCACTTT.

This clonotype was counted only a few times. Possible read error: a much larger clone is one base away. The chain employs TRBV28 and TRBJ2-1; D is undetermined. The V gene's germline CDR1 is MDHEN and CDR2 SYDVKM. This CDR3 has 14 residues. Trimming pared 2 bases from V and 0 bases from J, leaving 5 bases between. The CDR3 region is CASSLGGSYNEQFF. The CDR3 DNA reads as TGTGCCAGCAGTTTAGGTGGCTCCTACAATGAGCAGTTCTTC.

This clonotype has more than one count but fewer than ten. The rearrangement links TRBV19 to TRBJ1-5, with 11 bases aligning to TRBD1. The V segment lost 7 bases and the J segment 2 bases; nucleotides outside the gene matches: 4. The CDR3 extends over 15 amino acids. Germline assignment: CDR1 LNHDA and CDR2 SQIVND (reference sequence). The DNA of the CDR3 is TGTGCCAGTAAGGACAGGGGGCGAGGCAATCAGCCCCAGCATTTT. Translated: CASKDRGRGNQPQHF.

This chain links TRBV15 with TRBJ2-1, with D possibly TRBD2 on 6 matching bases. The CDR3 spans 13 residues. Germline V gene data show CDR1 as LNHNV and CDR2 as YYDKDF (reference sequence). The V gene lost 0 bases and the J gene lost 10 bases, with 10 bases spanning the gap. CDR3 nucleotide sequence: TGTGCCACCAGCAGAGATCTTGGGAGGGAGCAGTTCTTC. It translates to CATSRDLGREQFF. Full variable domain (outside the CDR3, taken from reference TRBV15 and TRBJ2-1): DAMVIQNPRYQVTQFGKPVTLSCSQTLNHNVMYWYQQKSSQAPKLLFHYYDKDFNNEADTPDNFQSRRPNTSFCFLDIRSPGLGDTAMYLCATSRDLGREQFFGPGTRLTVL.

The chain joins TRBV5-5 to TRBJ2-1, with D hard to call. Trimming cost V 1 base and J 7 bases, with 9 bases left between them. CDR3 size: 13 residues. The germline V gene has CDR1 SGHKS and CDR2 YYEKEE (reference sequence). The chain's CDR3 is CASSLSSENEQFF. The DNA for the CDR3 is TGTGCCAGCAGCTTGTCGAGCGAGAATGAGCAGTTCTTC.

J is TRBJ2-3 and V is TRBV20-1; D gene uncertain. The CDR3 loop spans 13 amino acids. In germline, CDR1 is DFQATT, CDR2 SNEGSKA (reference sequence). With 4 bases removed from V and 3 bases from J, the gap between germline ends came to 11 bases. This CDR3 reads CSAKNIGTDTQYF. The CDR3 region has the DNA TGCAGTGCTAAGAATATAGGTACAGATACGCAGTATTTT.

This clonotype was found many times. This rearrangement joins TRBV6-1 to TRBJ1-6; D unresolved. The germline V and J ends were trimmed by 5 bases and 17 bases, with 19 bases remaining between them. This CDR3 is built from 13 residues. CDR1 MNHNS and CDR2 SASEGT come from the germline V gene. The CDR3 loop reads CASSSQAVFSFHF. CDR3 coding DNA: TGTGCCAGCAGTTCTCAAGCGGTGTTCAGCTTCCACTTT.

This clonotype was found a few times. The chain employs TRBV7-2 and TRBJ2-7, with D maybe TRBD1 (5 bases). V dropped 4 bases and J dropped 3 bases, with 7 bases sitting between them. Germline V gene data show CDR1 as SGHTA and CDR2 as FQGNSA. CDR3 length: 12 residues. CDR3 region: CASSSQGYEQYF. CDR3 in DNA: TGTGCCAGCAGCTCCCAGGGCTACGAGCAGTACTTC.

The table lists this clonotype with a few counts. The chain links TRBV19 to TRBJ2-2, with no clear D. This CDR3 comprises 15 residues. With 6 bases removed from V and 0 bases from J, the gap between germline ends came to 11 bases. CDR1 LNHDA and CDR2 SQIVND come from the germline V gene (reference sequence). The CDR3 nucleotides are TGTGCCAGTAGGACCGTCAACGCGAACACCGGGGAGCTGTTTTTT. Translating gives CASRTVNANTGELFF.

Of note for this clonotype: Being one base from a much bigger clone, this may be a read error. The chain joins TRBV7-9 to TRBJ2-3, with TRBD1 identical over 10 bases. The CDR3 consists of 13 residues. Germline lookup yields CDR1 SEHNR and CDR2 FQNEAQ (reference sequence). The chain's CDR3 is CARRQGASDTQYF. CDR3 DNA: TGTGCTAGGCGACAGGGGGCATCAGATACGCAGTATTTT.

The J gene is TRBJ2-5, the V gene TRBV24-1, with D unresolved. The V end was cut by 9 bases, the J end by 5 bases, with 9 bases between. Germline V gene lookup returns CDR1 KGHDR and CDR2 SFDVKD. There are 11 residues in the CDR3. Here the CDR3 DNA reads TGTGCCACCGACGCAATCGAGACCCAGTACTTC. Its translation is CATDAIETQYF.

This clonotype was observed many times. The gene calls are TRBV2 and TRBJ1-1; 7 bases agree with TRBD1. V trimming: 5 bases; J trimming: 7 bases; junction bases outside the gene matches: 4. Germline V gene lookup returns CDR1 SNHLY and CDR2 FYNNEI. The CDR3 is 12 amino acids. DNA of the CDR3: TGTGCCAGCAGTTATACAGGGGTTGAAGCTTTCTTT. This gives the protein CASSYTGVEAFF. The whole variable domain, remainder taken from reference TRBV2 and TRBJ1-1, is EPEVTQTPSHQVTQMGQEVILRCVPISNHLYFYWYRQILGQKVEFLVSFYNNEISEKSEIFDDQFSVERPDGSNFTLKIRSTKLEDSAMYFCASSYTGVEAFFGQGTRLTVV.

This clonotype was observed many times. The chain links TRBV20-1 to TRBJ2-7; 10 nucleotides agree with TRBD2. Unmatched junction bases numbered 6, after V lost 6 bases and J lost 7 bases. The CDR3 has 12 residues. Germline CDR1 DFQATT, CDR2 SNEGSKA (reference sequence). The CDR3 DNA reads TGCAGTGCAGACCTAGCGGGAGCTGAGCAGTACTTC. Amino acids: CSADLAGAEQYF.

On this clonotype: A read error may be the cause here, since a much bigger clone is one base away. V usage is TRBV3-1 and J usage is TRBJ1-1; no clear D. Trimming took 1 base from V and 3 from J, leaving 12 bases between them. The CDR3 covers 15 residues. From germline, CDR1 is LGHDT and CDR2 YNNKEL (reference sequence). The CDR3 is CASSQVVRVDTEAFF. The CDR3 DNA reads as TGTGCCAGCAGCCAAGTGGTTCGGGTGGACACTGAAGCTTTCTTT. The full variable domain, completed using reference TRBV3-1 and TRBJ1-1, is DTAVSQTPKYLVTQMGNDKSIKCEQNLGHDTMYWYKQDSKKFLKIMFSYNNKELIINETVPNRFSPKSPDKAHLNLHINSLELGDSAVYFCASSQVVRVDTEAFFGQGTRLTVV.

This clonotype was detected many times. The rearrangement joins TRBV7-9 to TRBJ2-1; 9 bases are a match to TRBD2. Trimming removed 1 base from V and 8 bases from J; junction bases left unmatched: 12. The germline V gene encodes CDR1 SEHNR and CDR2 FQNEAQ (reference sequence). This CDR3 comprises 17 residues. The CDR3 region is CASSLVSAGGPLDEQFF. The CDR3 DNA is TGTGCCAGCAGCTTAGTGTCCGCGGGAGGGCCCTTAGATGAGCAGTTCTTC.

This clonotype was detected many times. The chain has TRBV10-3 and TRBJ2-7, with D possibly being TRBD1 (6 bases). In germline, CDR1 is ENHRY, CDR2 SYGVKD. The CDR3 runs 14 residues. V was cut by 2 bases and J by 4 bases, with 12 bases left in between. The CDR3 sequence: CAISEGSGVYEQYF. The CDR3 region has the DNA TGTGCCATCAGTGAGGGGTCAGGGGTGTACGAGCAGTACTTC.

This clonotype counts as medium-sized. The gene calls are TRBV12-3 or TRBV12-4 and TRBJ1-2; weak D call: TRBD1 (5 bases). Trimming cost V 1 base and J 4 bases, with 16 bases left between them. The CDR3 is made up of 16 amino acids. The chain's CDR3 is CASSLGAGPLGYGYTF. The CDR3 DNA sequence: TGTGCCAGCAGTTTAGGTGCAGGGCCTCTTGGCTATGGCTACACCTTC.

This clonotype was observed many times. The J gene is TRBJ1-1, the V gene TRBV3-1; weak D call: TRBD1 (5 bases). The CDR3 contains 15 residues. Trimming cost V 5 bases and J 1 base, with 14 bases left between them. Germline V gene data show CDR1 as LGHDT and CDR2 as YNNKEL (reference sequence). The DNA for the CDR3 is TGTGCCAGCAGCTATCTGGGGGAAGGGAACACTGAAGCTTTCTTT. This gives the protein CASSYLGEGNTEAFF.

This clonotype was counted at least ten times. The CDR3 bases are TGTGCCAGCGTCAATCTAGCGGGAGGGGATACGCAGTATTTT. It specifies CASVNLAGGDTQYF. The genes are TRBV12-3 or TRBV12-4 and TRBJ2-3; TRBD2 aligns across 12 bases. The CDR3 has 14 amino acids. With V trimmed by 8 bases and J by 6 bases, 6 bases remained unmatched.

The gene calls are TRBV24-1 and TRBJ2-6; D uncertain. Germline lookup yields CDR1 KGHDR and CDR2 SFDVKD. This CDR3 spans 15 amino acids. Trimming pared 4 bases from V and 4 bases from J, leaving 10 bases between. CDR3 in amino acids: CATSDASAGANVLTF. The CDR3, as DNA: TGTGCCACCAGTGACGCCAGTGCGGGGGCCAACGTCCTGACTTTC.

The rearrangement uses TRBV7-2 and TRBJ2-5; D might be TRBD1 (7 bases). Germline CDR1 and CDR2: SGHTA and FQGNSA. This CDR3 has 16 amino acids. Between the trimmed V and J ends, which lost 6 bases and 5 bases, there was a span of 22 bases. The chain's CDR3 is CASSGSGARGWETQYF. The CDR3 DNA reads TGTGCCAGCAGTGGTAGCGGAGCCAGGGGGTGGGAGACCCAGTACTTC.

This clonotype was seen at least ten times. This sequence joins TRBV5-1 and TRBJ2-3; 11 bases match TRBD2. The CDR3 is 14 residues long. The V gene's germline CDR1 is SGHRS and CDR2 YFSETQ. V lost 6 bases, J lost 10 bases, and 10 bases stayed unmatched. The CDR3 region has the DNA TGCGCCAGCACCCAGGGACTAGCGGTTTCCTCGCAGTATTTT. This sequence encodes CASTQGLAVSSQYF.

This clonotype has only a few counts. The chain is built from TRBV3-1 and TRBJ2-1; 7 nucleotides agree with TRBD2. This CDR3 has 15 residues. The germline V gene has CDR1 LGHDT and CDR2 YNNKEL (reference sequence). V gave up 3 bases and J gave up 0 bases; unmatched junction bases: 2. Here the CDR3 DNA reads TGTGCCAGCAGCCAGGGACTAAACTCCTACAATGAGCAGTTCTTC. Protein sequence: CASSQGLNSYNEQFF.

This clonotype has at least ten counts. The rearrangement joins TRBV18 to TRBJ2-7; D possibly corresponds to TRBD1 (5 bases). This CDR3 has 13 residues. Trimming removed 3 bases at V and 1 base at J, with 7 bases between. Germline CDR1 is KGHSH and CDR2 is LQKENI. The CDR3 is CASSPRQSYEQYF. CDR3 DNA sequence: TGTGCCAGCTCACCCCGACAGTCCTACGAGCAGTACTTC.

By proportion, this clonotype is medium-sized. V is TRBV7-9 and J is TRBJ1-3, with D possibly matching TRBD1 (5 bases). This CDR3 is built from 13 residues. Germline CDR1 is SEHNR and CDR2 is FQNEAQ (reference sequence). V was cut by 3 bases and J by 8 bases, with 11 bases left in between. CDR3 bases: TGTGCCAGCAGCTTTGGAGCGGGGGACACCATATATTTT. Its protein is CASSFGAGDTIYF. The whole variable domain, filled in from reference TRBV7-9 and TRBJ1-3, reads DTGVSQNPRHKITKRGQNVTFRCDPISEHNRLYWYRQTLGQGPEFLTYFQNEAQLEKSRLLSDRFSAERPKGSFSTLEIQRTEQGDSAMYLCASSFGAGDTIYFGEGSWLTVV.